This T cell receptor beta chain is from a study of T cell responses to AZD1222 COVID-19 vaccine (dated by TCRdb to the early 2020s). Concerning the study at large: AZD1222 recipients with second doses at about 4 weeks or about 12 weeks were pooled, because spike-specific TCR depth and breadth did not differ between schedules. TCR sequencing covered roughly 230 trial participants: nearly 210 given two doses of AZD1222 and about 26 given two doses of MenACWY control vaccine. Trial participants were enrolled into age subgroups of 18-55, 56-69 and 70-plus years, which contained approximately 150, 28 and 58 TCR-sequenced participants, respectively.

Taken with the paper, the label for time point translates to: baseline before first vaccination. Vaccinee samples were obtained from the UK trials COV001 and COV002, which included a single-blind randomized controlled phase 2/3 trial of AZD1222 (ChAdOx1 nCoV-19) in healthy adults. Trial participant PBMC samples were collected at day 0 and day 28 after the second dose for TCRbeta chain sequencing. What the authors observed across the whole study: The 56-69-year group was small, and its depth increase did not reach significance, likely because of low power. Nearly half of unique spike-specific TCRs reportedly recognized epitopes outside regions mutated in the B.1.351 and B.1.1.7 variants. Vaccine-associated CD4 TCRs spanned the whole spike protein, with dominant responses in regions 160-218 and 743-854. Most participants were white British and females outnumbered males, and the authors suggested that clonal diversity may have been underestimated. Only five to seven AZD1222 recipients were SARS-CoV-2 seropositive at baseline, limiting conclusions about previously exposed vaccinees. Because no samples from the day 14 peak response were available, repertoires could be characterized only after the peak T cell response. After two AZD1222 doses, spike-specific TCR breadth and depth were significantly higher than at day 0 and than in MenACWY recipients.

Taken from cysteine to phenylalanine, the CDR3 has 15 residues. The kept DNA is CDR3 alone, 45 bases in frame from the first base. Trimming at the junction amounts to 3 bases on V and 4 bases on J, and the germline ends lie 16 bases apart. CDR1 SGDLS and CDR2 YYNGEE are derived from the germline V gene. Regarding this clone: Its antigen target is currently unknown. No qualities accompany the bases; no much larger clone lies one base away.

The CDR3 regions of human TCRbeta chains were analyzed by immunosequencing. In the authors' own workflow: TCRs in the repertoires were matched against a reference library of SARS-CoV-2-specific TCRs that had been generated with the MIRA antigen-specificity platform. Breadth meant the fraction of unique TCRs that were SARS-CoV-2-associated, whereas depth meant the fraction of total T cells that were SARS-CoV-2-associated. Using the MIRA data, each spike-specific TCR was assigned both to the spike region to which the TCR was reactive and to a CD4 or CD8 class. Log10-transformed breadth and depth values were compared by one-way ANOVA with Sidak's multiple comparisons tests. The table was pulled from immuneACCESS by TCRdb, which kept in-frame rearrangements only. Such tables lose some clones; where checked, under half of the loss comes from unresolved V genes, and the rest has no known cause. The V and J calls and clone size come from that table; D and trimming were worked out from the DNA. Counted in this sample were approximately 94,000 clones; about 86% of them appeared once. Of the sample, roughly 15% falls within the top ten clones.

The sample in question was peripheral blood, obtained on day 0 of AZD1222 vaccination. Recombination linked TRBV9 to TRBJ1-2, with a tentative D gene TRBD1 over 6 matching bases. This receptor was obtained from an adult in good health. In nucleotides, the sequence is TGTGCCAGCAGCGATGGGGGCAGGGTATCCTATGGCTACACCTTC. The resulting protein is CASSDGGRVSYGYTF.